A single sample is the source of the 22 T cell receptor beta chains below, sequenced in a study of molecular identifiers for immune sequencing clone quantification (dated by TCRdb to the late 2010s). Library generation was performed with PCR. The sequencing machine was a NextSeq 500. The public reads were reprocessed in TCRdb via fastp at Q25 and MiXCR, keeping in-frame beta chains. For every CDR3 protein sequence, its rows merge into one entry that carries the most common genes and DNA. In all, the sample holds about 98,000 distinct CDR3 sequences, and about 35% of those were seen once. The ten largest clones capture 9.7% of the sample. Source material: naive CD8+ T cells from blood, with Jurkat cell RNA spiked in. The cell subset or site label, as the study defines it: FACS-sorted CD8+CD4-CCR7+CD45RA+ naive T cells. These receptors came from a human donor in good health. Some libraries in this study had Jurkat cell RNA spiked in.

The table lists this clonotype with many counts. The rearrangement joins TRBV6-6 to TRBJ2-5; possible D gene TRBD2, 6 bases. This CDR3 comprises 15 residues. Deletions cut 0 bases from V and 9 bases from J, with 17 bases between. Germline V gene data show CDR1 as MNHNY and CDR2 as SVGAGI (reference sequence). The CDR3 coding sequence is TGTGCCAGCAGTTACTCGGGGGAGGCGTACGGGGCCCAGTACTTC. Encoded protein: CASSYSGEAYGAQYF.

This clonotype was found many times. The V gene is TRBV4-2, the J gene TRBJ2-7; the D is unclear. V was shortened by 0 bases and J by 6 bases, with 9 bases between the two germline ends. This CDR3 spans 13 amino acids. The germline gives CDR1 LGHNA, CDR2 YNFKEQ. This chain's CDR3 is CASSQDPLREQYF. CDR3 nucleotides: TGTGCCAGCAGCCAAGATCCGTTGCGCGAGCAGTACTTC.

V gene TRBV27 combines with J gene TRBJ2-3, with 8 positions matching TRBD1. The CDR3 loop spans 17 amino acids. Germline-derived CDR1 and CDR2 are MNHEY and SMNVEV (reference sequence). With 5 bases clipped from V and 2 bases from J, the junction kept 12 bases outside the gene matches. CDR3 region: CASSRWTGTSITDTQYF. The DNA for the CDR3 is TGTGCCAGCAGTCGCTGGACAGGGACTTCCATCACAGATACGCAGTATTTT.

The sample holds many counts of this clonotype. The chain recombines TRBV6-2 or TRBV6-3 with TRBJ2-3; D tentatively fits TRBD1 or TRBD2 (5 bases each). This CDR3 has 13 residues. Deletions cut 11 bases from V and 9 bases from J, with 21 bases between. CDR1 and CDR2 from the germline V gene are MNHEY and SVGEGT. The CDR3 nucleotides are TGTGCCTCCCGGGACCGGCTGGATGACACGCAGTATTTT. Residues: CASRDRLDDTQYF.

A few counts support this clonotype. The chain uses TRBV20-1 and TRBJ1-2; D gene ambiguous. Germline values: CDR1 DFQATT, CDR2 SNEGSKA (reference sequence). This CDR3 has 11 amino acids. V was cut by 7 bases and J by 4 bases, with 10 bases left in between. CDR3 loop: CSGPPSYGYTF. The CDR3 DNA sequence: TGCAGTGGCCCCCCTAGCTATGGCTACACCTTC.

The CDR3 DNA follows: TGTGCCAGCAGTTGGGACAGGCTGAACACTGAAGCTTTCTTT. This encodes CASSWDRLNTEAFF. The chain carries TRBV28 and TRBJ1-1; 8 bases map to TRBD1. The CDR3 is made up of 14 amino acids. V gave up 4 bases and J gave up 0 bases; unmatched junction bases: 1. CDR1 and CDR2 (germline): MDHEN, SYDVKM.

This clonotype was counted many times. This chain connects TRBV11-2 to TRBJ2-7, with 7 positions matching TRBD1. The CDR3 has 15 residues. The germline gives CDR1 SGHAT, CDR2 FQNNGV. The trim removed 5 bases at V and 5 bases at J, leaving 12 bases unmatched. Here the CDR3 DNA reads TGTGCCAGCAGCGATGACAGGGTGGGGCGGCACGAGCAGTACTTC. This translates into CASSDDRVGRHEQYF.

Comment on this clonotype: The conserved phenylalanine or tryptophan normally closing the CDR3 is absent here, so this likely arose from a read error. This chain joins TRBV13 and TRBJ2-4, with a possible D match to TRBD2 (5 bases). The CDR3 spans 15 residues. V dropped 0 bases and J dropped 6 bases, with 12 bases sitting between them. The germline V gene encodes CDR1 PRHDT and CDR2 FYEKMQ (reference sequence). CDR3 amino acids: CASSLGGMVANIQYS. CDR3 DNA: TGTGCCAGCAGCTTAGGCGGGATGGTGGCAAACATTCAGTACTCC.

Turning to this clonotype: A read error may be the cause here, since a much bigger clone is one base away. The genes are TRBV6-6 and TRBJ2-7, with D possibly matching TRBD1 (5 bases). There are 13 residues in the CDR3. From germline, CDR1 is MNHNY and CDR2 SVGAGI (reference sequence). The CDR3 DNA is TGTGCCAGCAGTTACCGGCAGGGCCACGAGCAGAACTTC. Its translation is CASSYRQGHEQNF.

The chain joins TRBV28 to TRBJ1-1; maybe TRBD1 (5 bases). Germline values: CDR1 MDHEN, CDR2 SYDVKM. Trimming left V 8 bases short and J 8 bases short, with 15 bases between. The length of the CDR3 is 12 residues. The CDR3 DNA follows: TGTGCCAGCCGTTCCCCCTGGGGGGAAGCTTTCTTT. Amino acids: CASRSPWGEAFF.

The J gene is TRBJ2-3, the V gene TRBV2; D unclear. Between the trimmed V and J ends, which lost 5 bases and 3 bases, there was a span of 12 bases. The CDR3 has 14 residues. Per the germline V gene, CDR1 is SNHLY and CDR2 is FYNNEI. CDR3 sequence (DNA): TGTGCCAGCAGTAGGACCCGCGGAACAGATACGCAGTATTTT. Its translation: CASSRTRGTDTQYF.

The chain recombines TRBV12-3 or TRBV12-4 with TRBJ2-2, with D uncertain. Trimming shortened V by 6 bases and J by 7 bases, and 12 bases separated the two germline ends. The CDR3 is made up of 13 amino acids. The CDR3 spells CASSLSLGGELFF. The DNA of the CDR3 is TGTGCCAGCAGCCTTTCCCTTGGCGGGGAGCTGTTTTTT.

This clonotype was observed a few times. The V gene is TRBV4-3, the J gene TRBJ2-1; possible D gene TRBD1, 6 bases. Between the trimmed V and J ends, which lost 2 bases and 6 bases, there was a span of 8 bases. The length of the CDR3 is 13 residues. CDR1 and CDR2 from the germline V gene are LGHNA and YSLEER. This chain's CDR3 is CASSQTGTNEQFF. CDR3 sequence (DNA): TGCGCCAGCAGCCAAACAGGGACCAATGAGCAGTTCTTC.

This clonotype has a count of ten or more. The J gene is TRBJ2-7, the V gene TRBV28; D is undetermined. Germline V gives CDR1 MDHEN, CDR2 SYDVKM. V gave up 5 bases and J gave up 0 bases, with 8 bases separating them. CDR3 length equals 13 residues. The CDR3 protein is CASSRRVSYEQYF. CDR3 nucleotide sequence: TGTGCCAGCAGTAGGAGAGTCTCCTACGAGCAGTACTTC.

The chain uses TRBV14 and TRBJ2-5; the D gene is possibly TRBD1 (6 bases). Germline V gives CDR1 SGHDN, CDR2 FVKESK. This CDR3 has 16 residues. V was clipped by 3 bases and J by 1 base, with 15 bases between them. Here the CDR3 reads CASSHLPLGGQETQYF. CDR3 in DNA: TGTGCCAGCAGCCACCTTCCCCTAGGGGGCCAAGAGACCCAGTACTTC.

Regarding this clonotype: One junction end disagrees with the germline gene, perhaps due to a read error. V gene TRBV7-6 combines with J gene TRBJ2-6, with D maybe TRBD1 (5 bases). This CDR3 has 16 residues. The germline V gene encodes CDR1 SGHVS and CDR2 FNYEAQ. The CDR3 nucleotides are TGTGCCAGCAGTGTGCTCTCCCCCTCTGGGGCCAACGTCCAGACTTTC. Residues: CASSVLSPSGANVQTF.

This clonotype was counted ten times or more. The V call is TRBV7-9, the J call TRBJ2-1; the D is unclear. The ends were cut back, 3 bases at V and 4 bases at J, with 4 bases in the middle. CDR3 length equals 12 residues. Germline values: CDR1 SEHNR, CDR2 FQNEAQ (reference sequence). CDR3 bases: TGTGCCAGCAGCTTGGGTTACAATGAGCAGTTCTTC. Its protein is CASSLGYNEQFF.

This clonotype has a count of ten or more. The chain joins TRBV7-9 to TRBJ2-4; TRBD2 matches at 12 bases. Germline CDR1 reads SEHNR; CDR2 reads FQNEAQ (reference sequence). The CDR3 runs 19 residues. V lost 4 bases, J lost 1 base, and 11 bases stayed unmatched. The CDR3 spells CASSSGLAGSGRAKNIQYF. CDR3 nucleotide sequence: TGTGCCAGCAGCTCCGGACTAGCGGGAAGTGGACGGGCCAAAAACATTCAGTACTTC.

This clonotype was recorded many times. V and J are TRBV5-1 and TRBJ2-7, with 7 bases fitting TRBD2. With V trimmed by 4 bases and J by 6 bases, 4 bases remained unmatched. This CDR3 has 12 amino acids. CDR1 and CDR2 (germline): SGHRS, YFSETQ. The CDR3 reads CASSPAGVEQYF. DNA of the CDR3: TGCGCCAGCAGCCCCGCGGGGGTCGAGCAGTACTTC.

This sequence joins TRBV25-1 and TRBJ2-7, with D unclear. The CDR3 has 15 residues. Germline V gene sequence: CDR1 MGHDK, CDR2 SYGVNS. Trimming took off 7 bases at V and 3 bases at J, with 19 bases between the two ends. As DNA, the CDR3 is TGTGCCAGCACCCTTACCGTGGGCAGGAACTACGAGCAGTACTTC. It yields the protein CASTLTVGRNYEQYF.

The chain joins TRBV5-1 to TRBJ2-7; D not certain. Germline CDR1 reads SGHRS; CDR2 reads YFSETQ. V dropped 4 bases and J dropped 2 bases, with 13 bases sitting between them. The CDR3 covers 14 residues. The chain's CDR3 is CASSVFTDPYEQYF. CDR3 nucleotides: TGCGCCAGCAGCGTCTTCACGGATCCCTACGAGCAGTACTTC.

V gene TRBV11-1 combines with J gene TRBJ2-4; D is possibly TRBD2 (6 bases). Germline CDR1 SGHAT, CDR2 FQDESV (reference sequence). The CDR3 spans 14 residues. Trimming removed 5 bases at V and 6 bases at J, with 14 bases between. CDR3 amino acids: CASSRLVSPNIQYF. CDR3 bases: TGTGCCAGCAGCCGACTAGTATCGCCAAACATTCAGTACTTC.